A single sample gave rise to the 18 T cell receptor beta chains below, sequenced in a study of regulatory T cells in long-lasting Graves disease. Noted time point: persistent/refractory GD, antithyroid drugs over 5 years with positive TRAb. PBMCs were the source of the RNA used for TCR sequencing. Through Arm-PCR of CDR3 regions and iRepertoire HTBI primers, TCR beta libraries were built. TCRdb processed the multiplex PCR reads anew with MiXCR; each CDR3 protein has one entry. The sample has a few hundred thousand distinct CDR3 sequences; roughly 20% are singletons. The sample in question was peripheral blood mononuclear cells (PBMCs), obtained when the disease was refractory, from a patient treated with antithyroid drugs. The source is a woman in her thirties or forties with Graves disease.

This clonotype was observed at least ten times. V usage is TRBV7-8 and J usage is TRBJ2-2; D uncertain. The V end was cut by 4 bases, the J end by 0 bases, with 18 bases between. CDR1 is SGHVS, CDR2 FQNEAQ, per germline. The CDR3 extends over 18 amino acids. The CDR3 reads CASSSPDRAMANTGELFF. In nucleotides, the CDR3 is TGTGCCAGCAGCTCCCCAGACCGGGCTATGGCGAACACCGGGGAGCTGTTTTTT.

This clonotype was detected many times. The V and J genes are TRBV6-1 and TRBJ1-5; 10 nucleotides match TRBD1. Germline values: CDR1 MNHNS, CDR2 SASEGT. This CDR3 contains 18 residues. J gave up 0 bases and V 4 bases, and 9 bases lay outside the gene matches. CDR3 bases: TGTGCCAGCAGTGCTTTCGGGACAGGGGTCAATAGCAATCAGCCCCAGCATTTT. It codes for CASSAFGTGVNSNQPQHF.

There are many counts of this clonotype. The chain has TRBV24-1 and TRBJ2-5, with D perhaps TRBD2 (6 bases). Germline V gene data show CDR1 as KGHDR and CDR2 as SFDVKD. CDR3 length equals 16 residues. V lost 2 bases, J lost 4 bases, and 16 bases lay in between. In DNA, the CDR3 is TGTGCCACCAGTGATTCTTACGGACTACTACCAGAGACCCAGTACTTC. Encoded protein: CATSDSYGLLPETQYF.

V is TRBV30 and J is TRBJ2-2; TRBD2 aligns across 8 bases. There are 14 residues in the CDR3. Germline V gene data show CDR1 as GTSNPN and CDR2 as SVGIG (reference sequence). V lost 3 bases, J lost 7 bases, and 7 bases stayed unmatched. The CDR3, as DNA: TGTGCCTGGAGCCCGACTAGCGTTGACGGGGAGCTGTTTTTT. As protein: CAWSPTSVDGELFF.

The table lists this clonotype with many counts. This chain links TRBV2 with TRBJ1-2; 7 bases map to TRBD1. The CDR3 sequence is 15 residues long. CDR1 is SNHLY and CDR2 is FYNNEI in the germline V gene. V trimming: 7 bases; J trimming: 4 bases; junction bases outside the gene matches: 12. CDR3 nucleotide sequence: TGTGCCAGCACTTTAAACCGGGACAGACTCTATGGCTACACCTTC. Its translation is CASTLNRDRLYGYTF.

There are many counts of this clonotype. This chain joins TRBV27 and TRBJ2-7; 8 bases match TRBD1. The CDR3 runs to 14 residues. CDR1 is MNHEY, CDR2 SMNVEV, per germline (reference sequence). V gave up 6 bases and J gave up 2 bases; unmatched junction bases: 6. This CDR3 is CASREQGVPYEQYF. CDR3 DNA sequence: TGTGCCAGCAGGGAACAGGGGGTTCCCTACGAGCAGTACTTC.

In this sample, this clonotype turned up a few times. The chain joins TRBV29-1 to TRBJ2-1, with TRBD1 identical over 12 bases. CDR3 size: 18 residues. Trimming took 3 bases from V and 0 from J; bases not matched to a gene: 9. Germline V gives CDR1 SQVTM, CDR2 ANQGSEA. CDR3 in amino acids: CSVDRDRGLLSSYNEQFF. DNA of the CDR3: TGCAGCGTTGATAGGGACAGGGGGCTACTCAGCTCCTACAATGAGCAGTTCTTC.

Worth noting for this clonotype: A read error may explain this, as a much larger clone is one base away. The chain couples TRBV12-5 to TRBJ1-1, with D possibly being TRBD1 (5 bases). The V gene lost 0 bases and the J gene lost 1 base, with 18 bases spanning the gap. From germline, CDR1 is LGHNT and CDR2 FRNRAP. This CDR3 comprises 18 residues. CDR3 DNA: TGTGCTAGTGGTTTGGTACTAGGGCAGGGAAAGGAGAACACTGAAGCTTTCTTT. It yields the protein CASGLVLGQGKENTEAFF.

Here the CDR3 DNA reads TGCAGTGCTTGGACAGGGCCGCAAGAGACCCAGTACTTC. Translated: CSAWTGPQETQYF. The V and J genes are TRBV20-1 and TRBJ2-5, with 8 bases aligning to TRBD1. Germline assignment: CDR1 DFQATT and CDR2 SNEGSKA (reference sequence). V dropped 5 bases and J dropped 2; count of bases not matched to a gene: 4. The CDR3 loop spans 13 amino acids.

This clonotype was counted a few times. The chain combines TRBV4-1 with TRBJ1-2, with D possibly TRBD1 on 6 matching bases. V dropped 0 bases and J dropped 4 bases, with 24 bases sitting between them. The germline CDR1 and CDR2 sequences are MGHRA and YSYEKL. CDR3 length: 19 amino acids. CDR3 amino acids: CASSQEQGSLAGLAYGYTF. The CDR3 nucleotides are TGCGCCAGCAGCCAAGAACAGGGATCGCTTGCGGGTCTTGCCTATGGCTACACCTTC.

This clonotype showed up many times. The CDR3, as DNA: TGTGCCAGCAGTTACTCGCTTTTCGTTCTCTCTCAAGAGACCCAGTACTTC. Protein product: CASSYSLFVLSQETQYF. The V call is TRBV6-5, the J call TRBJ2-5; the D is unclear. This CDR3 has 17 amino acids. With 0 bases removed from V and 2 bases from J, the gap between germline ends came to 16 bases. The germline V gene has CDR1 MNHEY and CDR2 SVGAGI.

The table lists this clonotype with a few counts. V usage is TRBV3-1 and J usage is TRBJ2-2; no reliable D call. In germline, CDR1 is LGHDT, CDR2 YNNKEL (reference sequence). Trimming removed 1 base from V and 0 bases from J, with 6 bases in between. The CDR3 runs to 15 residues. CDR3 loop: CASSQAGPNTGELFF. CDR3 bases: TGTGCCAGCAGCCAAGCCGGGCCGAACACCGGGGAGCTGTTTTTT.

In this sample, this clonotype turned up many times. V is TRBV7-2 and J is TRBJ1-4; D ambiguous. The V and J ends lost 5 bases and 7 bases respectively, with 20 bases between them. CDR1 and CDR2 from the germline V gene are SGHTA and FQGNSA. The CDR3 is made up of 16 amino acids. The CDR3 spells CASSPTAGFPSEKLFF. As DNA, the CDR3 is TGTGCCAGCAGCCCTACTGCCGGCTTTCCTAGTGAAAAACTGTTTTTT. The full variable domain, completed using reference TRBV7-2 and TRBJ1-4, is GAGVSQSPSNKVTEKGKDVELRCDPISGHTALYWYRQSLGQGLEFLIYFQGNSAPDKSGLPSDRFSAERTGGSVSTLTIQRTQQEDSAVYLCASSPTAGFPSEKLFFGSGTQLSVL.

This clonotype was detected ten times or more. The J gene is TRBJ1-5, the V gene TRBV28; weak D call: TRBD1 (5 bases). Trimming took 6 bases from V and 1 from J, leaving 13 bases between them. Germline V gives CDR1 MDHEN, CDR2 SYDVKM. This CDR3 has 15 residues. The CDR3 nucleotides read TGTGCCAGCAGGGGGGGTGGGGGGAGCAATCAGCCCCAGCATTTT. Its translation: CASRGGGGSNQPQHF.

Remarks on this clonotype: Here the CDR3 omits its conserved ending phenylalanine or tryptophan, so a read error is the likely source. The genes are TRBV5-1 and TRBJ1-1, with 9 bases matching TRBD1. Per germline, CDR1 SGHRS and CDR2 YFSETQ. Trimming removed 5 bases from V and 5 bases from J; junction bases left unmatched: 10. The length of the CDR3 is 15 residues. The CDR3 sequence is CASRTDLQGATEAFL. CDR3 in DNA: TGCGCCAGCAGGACGGATCTACAGGGGGCTACTGAAGCTTTCCTT.

The chain links TRBV20-1 to TRBJ2-7; the D gene could be TRBD1 or TRBD2 (6 bases each). The V gene lost 6 bases and the J gene lost 1 base, with 10 bases spanning the gap. Germline loops: CDR1 DFQATT, CDR2 SNEGSKA (reference sequence). The CDR3 runs to 12 residues. CDR3 sequence reads: CSAVGGSYEQYF. The CDR3 DNA sequence: TGCAGTGCCGTAGGGGGGTCCTACGAGCAGTACTTC.

The chain uses TRBV14 and TRBJ2-7; the D gene is possibly TRBD2 (5 bases). Germline CDR1 reads SGHDN; CDR2 reads FVKESK. This CDR3 contains 15 residues. The V and J ends lost 6 bases and 6 bases respectively, with 21 bases between them. The DNA for the CDR3 is TGTGCCAGCAGTTCTGGGAGCCTTTCGTATGGCGAGCAGTACTTC. Its protein product is CASSSGSLSYGEQYF.

At least ten counts were recorded for this clonotype. The gene calls are TRBV2 and TRBJ2-6; TRBD1 matches 9 bases. The trim removed 7 bases at V and 2 bases at J, leaving 12 bases unmatched. This CDR3 has 18 residues. Germline CDR1 is SNHLY and CDR2 is FYNNEI. The CDR3 protein is CASKGVRTGVAGANVLTF. DNA of the CDR3: TGTGCCAGCAAGGGAGTGCGGACAGGGGTTGCTGGGGCCAACGTCCTGACTTTC.